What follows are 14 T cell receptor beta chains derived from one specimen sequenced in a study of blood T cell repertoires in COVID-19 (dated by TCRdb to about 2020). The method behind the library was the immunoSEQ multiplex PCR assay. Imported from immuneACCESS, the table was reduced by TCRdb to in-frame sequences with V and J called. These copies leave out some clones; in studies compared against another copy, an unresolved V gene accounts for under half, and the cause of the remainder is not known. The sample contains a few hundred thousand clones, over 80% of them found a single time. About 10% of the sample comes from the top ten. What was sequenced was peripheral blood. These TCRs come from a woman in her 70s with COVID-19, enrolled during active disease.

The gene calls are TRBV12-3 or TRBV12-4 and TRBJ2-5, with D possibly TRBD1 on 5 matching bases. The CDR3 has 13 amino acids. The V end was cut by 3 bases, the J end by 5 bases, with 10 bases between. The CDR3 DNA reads TGTGCCAGCAGTTTGCAGGGCAGGGAGACCCAGTACTTC. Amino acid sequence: CASSLQGRETQYF.

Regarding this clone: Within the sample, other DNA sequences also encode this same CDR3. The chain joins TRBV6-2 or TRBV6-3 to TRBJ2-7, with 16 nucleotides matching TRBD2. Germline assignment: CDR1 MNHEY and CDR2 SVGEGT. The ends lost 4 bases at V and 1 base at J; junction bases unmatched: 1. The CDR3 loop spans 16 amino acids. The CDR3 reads CASSSGLAGGSYEQYF. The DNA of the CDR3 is TGTGCCAGCAGTTCGGGACTAGCGGGAGGGTCCTACGAGCAGTACTTC.

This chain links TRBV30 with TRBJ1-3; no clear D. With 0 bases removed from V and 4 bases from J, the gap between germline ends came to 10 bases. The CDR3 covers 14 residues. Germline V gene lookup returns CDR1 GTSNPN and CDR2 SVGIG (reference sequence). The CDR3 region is CAWSVETEGNTIYF. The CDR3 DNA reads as TGTGCCTGGAGTGTAGAGACTGAAGGAAACACCATATATTTT.

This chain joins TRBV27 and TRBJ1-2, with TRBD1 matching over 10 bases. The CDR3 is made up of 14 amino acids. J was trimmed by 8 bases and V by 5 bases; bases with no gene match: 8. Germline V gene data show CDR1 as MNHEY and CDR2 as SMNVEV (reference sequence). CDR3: CASSEDRGYRGYTF. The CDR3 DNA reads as TGTGCCAGCAGTGAGGACAGGGGGTACCGAGGCTACACCTTC.

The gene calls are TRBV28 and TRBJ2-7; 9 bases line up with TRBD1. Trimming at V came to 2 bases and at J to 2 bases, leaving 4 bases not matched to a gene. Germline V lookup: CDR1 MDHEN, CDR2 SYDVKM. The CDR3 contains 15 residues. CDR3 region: CASSLPNRGPYEQYF. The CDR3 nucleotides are TGTGCCAGCAGTTTACCCAACAGGGGGCCCTACGAGCAGTACTTC.

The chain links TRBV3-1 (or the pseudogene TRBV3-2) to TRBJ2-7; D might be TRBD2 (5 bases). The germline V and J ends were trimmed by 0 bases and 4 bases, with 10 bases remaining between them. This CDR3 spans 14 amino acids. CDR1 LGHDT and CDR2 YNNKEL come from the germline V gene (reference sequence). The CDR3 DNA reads TGTGCCAGCAGCCAAGAGTGGCGGGCGTACGAGCAGTACTTC. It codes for CASSQEWRAYEQYF.

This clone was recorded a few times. In DNA form, the CDR3 reads TGCGCCAGCAGGCAGGGTGGCGGAGAGACCCAGTACTTC. It translates to CASRQGGGETQYF. V gene TRBV5-1 combines with J gene TRBJ2-5, with D maybe TRBD1 (5 bases). This CDR3 has 13 residues. Germline CDR1 is SGHRS and CDR2 is YFSETQ. V lost 5 bases and J lost 4, with 12 bases in between.

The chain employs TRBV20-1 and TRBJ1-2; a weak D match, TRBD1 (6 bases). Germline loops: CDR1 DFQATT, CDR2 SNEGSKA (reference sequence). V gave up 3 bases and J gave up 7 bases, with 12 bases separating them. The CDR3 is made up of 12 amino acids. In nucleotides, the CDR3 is TGCAGTGCTAGTAGGGGGAATGTTGGCTACACCTTC. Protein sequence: CSASRGNVGYTF.

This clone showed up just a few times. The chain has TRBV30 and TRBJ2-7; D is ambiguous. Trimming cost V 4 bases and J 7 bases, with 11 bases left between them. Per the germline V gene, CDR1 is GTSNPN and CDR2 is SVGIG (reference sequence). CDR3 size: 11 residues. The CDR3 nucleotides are TGTGCCTGGAATCGACTTCGGGAGCAGTACTTC. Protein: CAWNRLREQYF.

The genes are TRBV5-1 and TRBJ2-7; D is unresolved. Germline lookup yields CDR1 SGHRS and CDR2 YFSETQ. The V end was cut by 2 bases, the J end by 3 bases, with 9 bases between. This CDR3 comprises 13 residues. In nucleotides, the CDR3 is TGCGCCAGCAGCTTCAACAGTTTCTACGAGCAGTACTTC. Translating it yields CASSFNSFYEQYF.

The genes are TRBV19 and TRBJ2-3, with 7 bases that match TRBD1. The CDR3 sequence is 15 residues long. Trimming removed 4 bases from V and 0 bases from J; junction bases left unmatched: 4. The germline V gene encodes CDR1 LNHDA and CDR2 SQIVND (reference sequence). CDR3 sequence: CASSRETGSTDTQYF. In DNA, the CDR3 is TGTGCCAGTAGTAGGGAGACAGGGAGCACAGATACGCAGTATTTT.

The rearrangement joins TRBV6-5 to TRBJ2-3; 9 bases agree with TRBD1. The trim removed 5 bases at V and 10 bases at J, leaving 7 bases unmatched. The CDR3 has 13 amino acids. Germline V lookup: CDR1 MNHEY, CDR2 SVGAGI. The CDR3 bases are TGTGCCAGCAGTCCGGGACAGGGCATCGCGCAGTATTTT. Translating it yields CASSPGQGIAQYF.

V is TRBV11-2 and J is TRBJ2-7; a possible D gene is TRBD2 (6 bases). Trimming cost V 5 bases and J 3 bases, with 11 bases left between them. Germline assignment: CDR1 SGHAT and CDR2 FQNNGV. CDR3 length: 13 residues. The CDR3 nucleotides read TGTGCCAGCAGCAGGACTATCATCTACGAGCAGTACTTC. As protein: CASSRTIIYEQYF.

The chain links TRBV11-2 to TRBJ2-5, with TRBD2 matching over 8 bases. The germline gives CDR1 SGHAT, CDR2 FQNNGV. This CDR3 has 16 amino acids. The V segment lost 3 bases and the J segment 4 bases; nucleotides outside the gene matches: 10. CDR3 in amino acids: CASSFRSGSVRETQYF. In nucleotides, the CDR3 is TGTGCCAGCAGCTTTAGGAGCGGGAGTGTTAGAGAGACCCAGTACTTC.